This entry features one T cell receptor beta chain sequence. The method was immunoSEQ multiplex PCR; TCRdb's version includes in-frame clones alone and lacks a portion of them. Of about 8,400 clones in the sample, about 88% were seen once. The sample's treatment: randomized to nivolumab then ipilimumab (arm A) or the reverse (arm B). DNA-damaging chemotherapy had not been given to any patient beforehand. This sample is drawn from a study of sequential checkpoint blockade in melanoma. Overall study: Randomization was 1:1 between first-line nivolumab→ipilimumab and ipilimumab→nivolumab. Each arm's sequence ended with maintenance nivolumab.

V lost 4 bases, J lost 5 bases, and 12 bases stayed unmatched. This CDR3 has 15 amino acids. The germline CDR1 and CDR2 sequences are SGDLS and YYNGEE. J is TRBJ2-7 and V is TRBV9, with 7 bases identical to TRBD1. The source was CD8+ T cells sorted from blood (inferred from file names), collected from a patient given nivolumab and ipilimumab in sequence. This TCR was recovered from a human donor with melanoma. CDR3 protein: CASSPRQGIVHEQYF. The DNA for the CDR3 is TGTGCCAGCAGCCCCAGACAGGGTATAGTCCACGAGCAGTACTTC.